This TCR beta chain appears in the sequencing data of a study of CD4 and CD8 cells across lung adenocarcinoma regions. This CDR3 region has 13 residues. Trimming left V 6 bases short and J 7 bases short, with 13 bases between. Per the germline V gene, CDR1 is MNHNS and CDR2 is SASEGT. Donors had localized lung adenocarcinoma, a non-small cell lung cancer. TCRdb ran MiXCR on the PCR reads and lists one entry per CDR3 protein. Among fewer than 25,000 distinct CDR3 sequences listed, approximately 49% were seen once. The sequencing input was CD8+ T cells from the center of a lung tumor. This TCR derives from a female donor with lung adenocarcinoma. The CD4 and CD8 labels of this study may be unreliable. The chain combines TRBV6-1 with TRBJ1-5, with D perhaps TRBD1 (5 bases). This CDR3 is CASSRQLWQPQHF. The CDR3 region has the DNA TGTGCCAGCAGCAGACAGCTTTGGCAGCCCCAGCATTTT.